This T cell receptor (beta chain) derives from a study of control samples from healthy donors and cancer patients. CDR1 KGHSH and CDR2 LQKENI come from the germline V gene. The CDR3 length is 16 residues. Trimming stripped 0 bases from V and 1 base from J, with 13 bases between. Assay: immunoSEQ multiplex PCR; the TCRdb copy retains only in-frame clones and omits some. The repertoire includes approximately 70,000 clones, roughly 86% of them detected once, and 2% to 2.5% sits in the top ten. The chain links TRBV18 to TRBJ2-7; D tentatively fits TRBD1 or TRBD2 (5 bases each). The source of this sequence is a woman between 45 and 65 years old with head and neck cancer. The sequencing input was PBMCs. CDR3 sequence reads: CASSPPNRGRSYEQYF. In DNA, the CDR3 is TGTGCCAGCTCACCACCGAACCGGGGCAGATCCTACGAGCAGTACTTC. The whole variable domain, remainder taken from reference TRBV18 and TRBJ2-7, is NAGVMQNPRHLVRRRGQEARLRCSPMKGHSHVYWYRQLPEEGLKFMVYLQKENIIDESGMPKERFSAEFPKEGPSILRIQQVVRGDSAAYFCASSPPNRGRSYEQYFGPGTRLTVT.